What follows are 20 T cell receptor beta chains derived from one specimen sequenced in a study of T cell repertoires in cytomegalovirus infection. TCRdb passed the reads through MiXCR, listing each CDR3 protein once. The profile shows a few hundred thousand distinct CDR3 sequences, roughly 17% of them singletons. Specimen: PBMCs. Source of these receptors: a human donor in good health (CMV status not recorded). Some clones in this sample may be carry-over from other donors' samples.

This clonotype was seen a few times. This sequence joins TRBV15 and TRBJ2-3; unclear D gene. V was clipped by 2 bases and J by 2 bases, with 5 bases between them. The germline gives CDR1 LNHNV, CDR2 YYDKDF (reference sequence). CDR3 length equals 13 residues. The CDR3 sequence: CATSRRDTDTQYF. The CDR3, as DNA: TGTGCCACCAGCAGACGCGACACAGATACGCAGTATTTT.

The sample holds many counts of this clonotype. The rearrangement links TRBV7-8 to TRBJ2-3; the D is unclear. This CDR3 spans 10 amino acids. CDR1 SGHVS and CDR2 FQNEAQ come from the germline V gene. Trimming took off 5 bases at V and 3 bases at J, with 0 bases between the two ends. The chain's CDR3 is CASSTDTQYF. The CDR3, as DNA: TGTGCCAGCAGCACAGATACGCAGTATTTT. Complete variable domain (other parts from reference TRBV7-8 and TRBJ2-3): GAGVSQSPRYKVAKRGQDVALRCDPISGHVSLFWYQQALGQGPEFLTYFQNEAQLDKSGLPSDRFFAERPEGSVSTLKIQRTQQEDSAVYLCASSTDTQYFGPGTRLTVL.

This clonotype was counted many times. This sequence joins TRBV7-8 and TRBJ1-5; no reliable D call. The CDR3 covers 13 residues. V lost 2 bases to trimming and J lost 4 bases, with 6 bases between them. Germline V gene lookup returns CDR1 SGHVS and CDR2 FQNEAQ. The CDR3 spells CASSLTENQPQHF. In DNA form, the CDR3 reads TGTGCCAGCAGCTTAACAGAGAATCAGCCCCAGCATTTT. The entire variable domain, with the rest obtained from reference TRBV7-8 and TRBJ1-5, is as follows: GAGVSQSPRYKVAKRGQDVALRCDPISGHVSLFWYQQALGQGPEFLTYFQNEAQLDKSGLPSDRFFAERPEGSVSTLKIQRTQQEDSAVYLCASSLTENQPQHFGDGTRLSIL.

This chain connects TRBV20-1 to TRBJ2-2; no clear D gene. V lost 5 bases to trimming and J lost 3 bases, with 4 bases between them. Per the germline V gene, CDR1 is DFQATT and CDR2 is SNEGSKA (reference sequence). The CDR3 consists of 11 residues. The CDR3 DNA sequence: TGCAGTGCTGGTTACACCGGGGAGCTGTTTTTT. This gives the protein CSAGYTGELFF.

This clonotype was seen repeatedly, ten times or more. The chain joins TRBV7-2 to TRBJ2-5; 7 nucleotides agree with TRBD2. The CDR3 contains 14 residues. V dropped 0 bases and J dropped 3; count of bases not matched to a gene: 1. CDR1 is SGHTA, CDR2 FQGNSA, per germline. The CDR3: CASSLAGGKETQYF. The CDR3 nucleotides read TGTGCCAGCAGCTTAGCGGGGGGGAAAGAGACCCAGTACTTC.

This clonotype has at least ten counts. The CDR3 here is CASSLNLSPGQGDYEQYF. For the CDR3, the DNA is TGTGCCAGCAGCTTAAACCTCTCGCCGGGACAGGGCGACTACGAGCAGTACTTC. This chain uses TRBV7-2 with TRBJ2-7, with 9 nucleotides matching TRBD1. CDR3 length equals 18 residues. Trimming took 2 bases from V and 3 from J; bases not matched to a gene: 14. Per germline, CDR1 SGHTA and CDR2 FQGNSA.

This chain links TRBV12-3 or TRBV12-4 with TRBJ2-1; 7 nucleotides match TRBD1. V trimming: 2 bases; J trimming: 5 bases; junction bases outside the gene matches: 6. The CDR3 extends over 15 amino acids. The CDR3 loop is CASSLRQGVNNEQFF. The CDR3, as DNA: TGTGCCAGCAGTTTACGGCAGGGGGTCAACAATGAGCAGTTCTTC.

This clonotype has at least ten counts. V is TRBV28 and J is TRBJ1-2; D is perhaps TRBD1 (6 bases). The CDR3 is 16 amino acids. With 3 bases removed from V and 5 bases from J, the gap between germline ends came to 19 bases. Germline values: CDR1 MDHEN, CDR2 SYDVKM. The CDR3 coding sequence is TGTGCCAGCAGTTTCTACCAGGGGATACGGGAATATGGCTACACCTTC. Translating it yields CASSFYQGIREYGYTF.

This clonotype was counted between two and nine times. The chain uses TRBV5-5 and TRBJ1-5; 8 bases map to TRBD1. The CDR3 loop spans 16 amino acids. J gave up 7 bases and V 3 bases, and 12 bases lay outside the gene matches. CDR1 SGHKS and CDR2 YYEKEE come from the germline V gene (reference sequence). The CDR3 DNA reads as TGTGCCAGCAGCTCTAGACAGGGGCAGGTCGGGCAGCCCCAGCATTTT. Translating it yields CASSSRQGQVGQPQHF.

In DNA form, the CDR3 reads TGTGCCACCAGCAGAGATCATTCGGGGACGGTTGAGCAGCCCCAGCATTTT. Its translation: CATSRDHSGTVEQPQHF. J is TRBJ1-5 and V is TRBV15; D possibly corresponds to TRBD1 (5 bases). Trimming removed 0 bases at V and 7 bases at J, with 19 bases between. Germline V CDR1 and CDR2: LNHNV, YYDKDF (reference sequence). This CDR3 is built from 17 residues.

This clonotype showed up many times. The V gene is TRBV6-2 or TRBV6-3, the J gene TRBJ1-5, with unresolved D. The CDR3 spans 14 residues. V lost 2 bases and J 10 bases, leaving 15 bases between the germline ends. CDR1 and CDR2 (germline): MNHEY, SVGEGT. The CDR3 sequence is CASSYGDPPGPQHF. Here the CDR3 DNA reads TGTGCCAGCAGTTACGGGGATCCCCCCGGCCCCCAGCATTTT.

The V gene is TRBV20-1, the J gene TRBJ2-1; 10 bases line up with TRBD1. Germline V gene data show CDR1 as DFQATT and CDR2 as SNEGSKA (reference sequence). This CDR3 comprises 15 residues. J lost 7 bases, V lost 5 bases, and 11 bases had no gene match. The CDR3 sequence: CSAEGTGDVPNEQFF. The CDR3 bases are TGCAGTGCTGAAGGGACAGGGGACGTTCCGAATGAGCAGTTCTTC.

This clonotype has a handful of counts. This chain connects TRBV5-4 to TRBJ2-1; 7 nucleotides line up with TRBD1. Germline V CDR1 and CDR2: SGHNT, YYREEE (reference sequence). Trimming cost V 4 bases and J 8 bases; bases outside gene matches: 12. The CDR3 is 15 residues long. The CDR3 DNA follows: TGTGCCAGCAGCCCCGGACAGGCTCCTGGCGATGAGCAGTTCTTC. Protein product: CASSPGQAPGDEQFF.

The V and J genes are TRBV19 and TRBJ1-5; perhaps TRBD1 as D (5 bases). The length of the CDR3 is 15 residues. Germline V CDR1 and CDR2: LNHDA, SQIVND (reference sequence). V was clipped by 1 base and J by 6 bases, with 13 bases between them. The CDR3 spells CASSIGGGTAQPQHF. For the CDR3, the DNA is TGTGCCAGTAGTATAGGGGGGGGTACGGCTCAGCCCCAGCATTTT.

V and J are TRBV6-5 and TRBJ2-3, with 7 bases fitting TRBD2. This CDR3 region has 16 residues. With 0 bases clipped from V and 7 bases from J, the junction kept 10 bases outside the gene matches. Germline V gives CDR1 MNHEY, CDR2 SVGAGI. CDR3: CASSYSRREGRHTQYF. For the CDR3, the DNA is TGTGCCAGCAGTTACTCGCGCAGGGAGGGTAGGCATACGCAGTATTTT.

The V and J genes are TRBV4-2 and TRBJ1-6; D ambiguous. The CDR3 loop spans 20 amino acids. The V gene's germline CDR1 is LGHNA and CDR2 YNFKEQ. V shed 0 bases and J shed 8 bases, with 26 bases lying between them. The chain's CDR3 is CASSQDSRMIPDIPYSPLHF. In DNA, the CDR3 is TGTGCCAGCAGCCAAGATTCGAGGATGATCCCCGACATCCCTTATTCACCCCTCCACTTT.

This clonotype was counted a few times. The chain is built from TRBV13 and TRBJ1-1; possible D gene TRBD1, 5 bases. With 3 bases removed from V and 8 bases from J, the gap between germline ends came to 10 bases. Germline values: CDR1 PRHDT, CDR2 FYEKMQ (reference sequence). There are 12 residues in the CDR3. CDR3 loop: CASSLTTGEAFF. The CDR3 DNA reads as TGTGCCAGCAGCTTGACTACAGGCGAAGCTTTCTTT.

This rearrangement joins TRBV7-2 to TRBJ2-3; 10 nucleotides align to TRBD2. CDR1 SGHTA and CDR2 FQGNSA come from the germline V gene. This CDR3 is 14 amino acids long. The J segment lost 9 bases and the V segment lost 5 bases, leaving 8 bases of the junction unmatched. The CDR3 region is CASSRSGGGGTQYF. CDR3 bases: TGTGCCAGCAGCCGGAGCGGGGGGGGGGGGACGCAGTATTTT.

The rearrangement links TRBV6-2 or TRBV6-3 to TRBJ1-2; perhaps TRBD1 as D (5 bases). The CDR3 spans 14 residues. V was clipped by 7 bases and J by 7 bases, with 19 bases between them. Per the germline V gene, CDR1 is MNHEY and CDR2 is SVGEGT. CDR3 residues: CASTARVEKAGYTF. The CDR3 nucleotides are TGTGCCAGCACAGCCAGGGTTGAGAAGGCTGGCTACACCTTC.

This clonotype was counted only a few times. This sequence joins TRBV28 and TRBJ1-1, with 9 bases aligning to TRBD1. Per the germline V gene, CDR1 is MDHEN and CDR2 is SYDVKM. V dropped 5 bases and J dropped 2; count of bases not matched to a gene: 9. The CDR3 runs 16 residues. The CDR3 loop reads CASSIPTGGINTEAFF. The DNA for the CDR3 is TGTGCCAGCAGTATTCCGACAGGGGGGATTAACACTGAAGCTTTCTTT.